This TCR beta chain was sequenced during a study of post-analysis software for immune sequencing data. Looking at the study overall: Some patients lacked subtype; others had relapsing-remitting, secondary progressive or progressive-relapsing disease. Study-level results: People with multiple sclerosis had a significantly lower normalized Chao1 diversity than controls did. Controls had lower frequencies than patients of 4 or 5 TRBV segments, which included TRBV5-6, TRBV5-1 and TRBV20-1.

A few counts support this clonotype. Its antigen is unknown. The CDR3 covers 18 residues. V lost 3 bases, J lost 0 bases, and 10 bases stayed unmatched. Germline values: CDR1 SQVTM, CDR2 ANQGSEA. The TCR beta cDNA libraries carried unique molecular identifiers. The authors obtained roughly 500,000 cDNA molecules from approximately 0.91 to 9.4 million T cells. Each CDR3 protein is one row after TCRdb ran MiXCR on the PCR reads. The data contain fewer than 700,000 distinct CDR3 sequences, roughly 46% of them singletons. The sample consisted of blood. The source is a girl between 5 and 17 years old with multiple sclerosis. The rearrangement links TRBV29-1 to TRBJ2-1; 11 bases agree with TRBD2. CDR3 bases: TGCAGCGTTGACCGTCTAGCGGGGGGCGGACCCTCCTACAATGAGCAGTTCTTC. This sequence encodes CSVDRLAGGGPSYNEQFF.